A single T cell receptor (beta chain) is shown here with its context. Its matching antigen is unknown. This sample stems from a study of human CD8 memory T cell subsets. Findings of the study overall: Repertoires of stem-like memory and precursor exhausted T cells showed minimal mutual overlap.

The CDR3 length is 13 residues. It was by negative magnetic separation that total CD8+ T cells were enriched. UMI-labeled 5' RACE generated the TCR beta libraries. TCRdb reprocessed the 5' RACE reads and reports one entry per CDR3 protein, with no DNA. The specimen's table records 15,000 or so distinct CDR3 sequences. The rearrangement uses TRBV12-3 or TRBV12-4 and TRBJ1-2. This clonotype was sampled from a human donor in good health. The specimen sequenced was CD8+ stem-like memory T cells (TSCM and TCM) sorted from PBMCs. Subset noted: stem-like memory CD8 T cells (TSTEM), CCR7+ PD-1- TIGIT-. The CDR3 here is CASSLRTGYGYTF.